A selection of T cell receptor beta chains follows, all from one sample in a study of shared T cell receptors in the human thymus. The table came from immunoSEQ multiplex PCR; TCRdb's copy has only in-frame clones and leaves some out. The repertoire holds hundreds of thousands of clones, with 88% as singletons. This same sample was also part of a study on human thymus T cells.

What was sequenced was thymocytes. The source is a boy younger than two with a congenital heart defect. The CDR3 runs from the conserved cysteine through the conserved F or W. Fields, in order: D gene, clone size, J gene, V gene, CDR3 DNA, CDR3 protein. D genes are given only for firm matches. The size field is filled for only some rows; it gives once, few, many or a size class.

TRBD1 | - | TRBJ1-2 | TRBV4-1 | TGCGCCAGCAGAGACAGGGGCGATGGCTACACCTTC | CASRDRGDGYTF
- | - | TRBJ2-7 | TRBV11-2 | TGTGCCAGCAGCTGCGGCCTTGAGGGGGTGGTTCCCTACGAGCAGTACTTC | CASSCGLEGVVPYEQYF
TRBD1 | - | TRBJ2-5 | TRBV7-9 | TGTGCCAGCAGCTTGGGACAGTGGGGACAAGAGACCCAGTACTTC | CASSLGQWGQETQYF
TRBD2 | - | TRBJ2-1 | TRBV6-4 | TGTGCCAGCAGACCCACCGGGACTAGCGGGCCCGAGACTTACAATGAGCAGTTCTTC | CASRPTGTSGPETYNEQFF
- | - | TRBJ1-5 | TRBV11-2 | TGTGCCGTAGTTGCGTATAGCAATCAGCCCCAGCATTTT | CAVVAYSNQPQHF
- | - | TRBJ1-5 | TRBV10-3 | TGTGCCATCAGTGAGCAGTTCCGCAATCAGCCCCAGCATTTT | CAISEQFRNQPQHF
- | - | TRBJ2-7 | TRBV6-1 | TGTGCCAGCAGTGAAAGGACTCTCTCCTACGAGCAGTACTTC | CASSERTLSYEQYF
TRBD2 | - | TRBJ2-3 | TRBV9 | TGTGCCAGCAGCCCAAGGAGGGAGGGAACAGATACGCAGTATTTT | CASSPRREGTDTQYF
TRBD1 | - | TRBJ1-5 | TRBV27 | TGTGCCAGCAGTGAAGGACAGGGAACTAATCAGCCCCAGCATTTT | CASSEGQGTNQPQHF
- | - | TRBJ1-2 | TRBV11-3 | TGTGCCAGCAGCTTATCCCATTACAGCGGGGGGGACTATGGCTACACCTTC | CASSLSHYSGGDYGYTF
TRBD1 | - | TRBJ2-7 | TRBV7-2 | TGTGCCAGCAACAAACGGGACAGCTCCTACGAGCAGTACTTC | CASNKRDSSYEQYF
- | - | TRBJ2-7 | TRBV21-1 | TGTGCCAGCAGCAATCCGGGTCTAGCAGGCGAGCAGTACTTC | CASSNPGLAGEQYF
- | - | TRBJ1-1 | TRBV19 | TGTGCCAGTAGTGTTCCGGGACTCAACACTGAAGCTTTCTTT | CASSVPGLNTEAFF
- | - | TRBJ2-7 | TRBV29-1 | TGCAGCGTCGGGGAGGAGGGCGAGCAGTACTTC | CSVGEEGEQYF
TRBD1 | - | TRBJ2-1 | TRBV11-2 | TGTGCCAGCAGCTTAGTCCCGCAGGGGGTCTACAATGAGCAGTTCTTC | CASSLVPQGVYNEQFF
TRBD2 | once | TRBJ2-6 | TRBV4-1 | TGCGCCAGCAGCCGCTCCCCCGGGGGGTCTGGGGCCAACGTCCTGACTTTC | CASSRSPGGSGANVLTF
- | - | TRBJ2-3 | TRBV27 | TGTGCCAGCAGTTTATCCCTCACAGATACGCAGTATTTT | CASSLSLTDTQYF
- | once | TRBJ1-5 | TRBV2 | TGTGCCAGCAGAGACGTCCGGGGTCAGCCCCAGCATTTT | CASRDVRGQPQHF
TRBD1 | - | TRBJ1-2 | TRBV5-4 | TGTGCCAGCAGCTTACGGACAGGAAACTATGGCTACACCTTC | CASSLRTGNYGYTF
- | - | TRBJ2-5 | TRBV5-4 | TGTGCCAGCAGTAAGACTAGGCGGCAAGAGACCCAGTACTTC | CASSKTRRQETQYF
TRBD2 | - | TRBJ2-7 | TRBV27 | TGTGCCAGCACCAGGACTAGCGGCAGCTCCTACGAGCAGTACTTC | CASTRTSGSSYEQYF
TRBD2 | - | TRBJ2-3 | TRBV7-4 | TGTGCCAGCAGCTTTATTCCTAGCGGGCGCGCCCCGCGGTATTTT | CASSFIPSGRAPRYF
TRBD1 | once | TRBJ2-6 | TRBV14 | TGTGCCAGCAGCCCCGGACAGGGAAGGTTTGGGGCCAACGTCCTGACTTTC | CASSPGQGRFGANVLTF
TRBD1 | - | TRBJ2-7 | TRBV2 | TGTGCCAGCAATCGGGACAGAGCAAACTACGAGCAGTACTTC | CASNRDRANYEQYF
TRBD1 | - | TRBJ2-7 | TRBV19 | TGTGCCACCGGACAGGGATGGTACGAGCAGTACTTC | CATGQGWYEQYF
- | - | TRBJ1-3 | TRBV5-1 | TGCGCCAGCAGCCCTCCGGGACACGGTAACACCATATATTTT | CASSPPGHGNTIYF
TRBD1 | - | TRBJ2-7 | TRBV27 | TGTGCCAGCAGTTTACAGGGGGCGGTCAACGAGCAGTACTTC | CASSLQGAVNEQYF
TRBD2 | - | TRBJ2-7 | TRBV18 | TGTGCCAGCTCACCACCCGCATTAGGGCGGGGGGGGACCTACGAGCAGTACTTC | CASSPPALGRGGTYEQYF
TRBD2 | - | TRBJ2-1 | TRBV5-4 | TGTGCCAGCAGCTTGGAGGGTCTAGCGGGAGATCACAATGAGCAGTTCTTC | CASSLEGLAGDHNEQFF
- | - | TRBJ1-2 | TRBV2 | TGTGCCAGCAGGTACGGACACCCAGCGAACTATGGCTACACCTTC | CASRYGHPANYGYTF
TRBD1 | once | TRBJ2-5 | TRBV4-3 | TGCGCCAGCAGCCAAGAAAATGGAGACAGGGGGCGAAGTGGAAGAGAAAAGACCCAGTACTTC | CASSQENGDRGRSGREKTQYF
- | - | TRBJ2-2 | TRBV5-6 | TGTGCCAGCAGCTTGTTGTCAGGACAAAGGACCGGGGAGCTGTTTTTT | CASSLLSGQRTGELFF
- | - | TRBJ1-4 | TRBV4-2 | TGTGCCAGCAGCCAAGCCCACCGACAGGCTGCCGCAACTAATGAAAAACTGTTTTTT | CASSQAHRQAAATNEKLFF
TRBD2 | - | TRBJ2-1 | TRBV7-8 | TGTGCCAGCAGCCTAAAGCGGGAGGAGTACAATGAGCAGTTCTTC | CASSLKREEYNEQFF
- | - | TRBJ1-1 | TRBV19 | TGTGCCAGTAGCATTGACACTGAAGCTTTCTTT | CASSIDTEAFF
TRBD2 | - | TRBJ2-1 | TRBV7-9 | TGTGCCAGCAGCTCCTGCGGTACCACTAGCGGGAGGGAGGATGAGCAGTTCTTC | CASSSCGTTSGREDEQFF
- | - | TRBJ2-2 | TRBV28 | TGTGCCAGCACCTTCACACGTCCCGGGGAGCTGTTTTTT | CASTFTRPGELFF
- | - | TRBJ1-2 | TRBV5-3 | TGTGCCAGAAGCTCGGGGAGGGTAGGCTACACCTTC | CARSSGRVGYTF
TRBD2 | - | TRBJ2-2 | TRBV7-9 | TGTGCCAGCAGCCCACTAGCGGGAGGGGGCACCGGGGAGCTGTTTTTT | CASSPLAGGGTGELFF
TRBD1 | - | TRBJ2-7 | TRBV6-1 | TGTGCCAGTCAGGGGGTGAGCTCCTACGAGCAGTACTTC | CASQGVSSYEQYF
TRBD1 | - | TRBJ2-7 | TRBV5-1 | TGCGCCAGCAGCTCACCCTCCCCAGACAGGGGGGCCTACGAGCAGTACTTC | CASSSPSPDRGAYEQYF
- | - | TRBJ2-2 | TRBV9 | TGTGCCAGCAGCGTAGCTGGGGAGGCCACCGGGGAGCTGTTTTTT | CASSVAGEATGELFF
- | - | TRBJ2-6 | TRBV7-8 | TGTGCCAGCAGCTTAGGAGAGTTTGGCAGGGGTTATGGGGCCAACGTCCTGACTTTC | CASSLGEFGRGYGANVLTF
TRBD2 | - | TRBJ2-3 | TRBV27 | TGTGCCAGCAGTAGCGGGAGGAGTAGTACAGATACGCAGTATTTT | CASSSGRSSTDTQYF
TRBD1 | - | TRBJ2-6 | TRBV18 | TGTGCCAGCTCACCGAGGGACAGGCGCCCTGGGGCCAACGTCCTGACTTTC | CASSPRDRRPGANVLTF
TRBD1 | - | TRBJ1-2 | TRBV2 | TGTGCCAGCAGTAAAAGGCCTTCCGGGACAGGGGATGGAGCTAACTATGGCTACACCTTC | CASSKRPSGTGDGANYGYTF
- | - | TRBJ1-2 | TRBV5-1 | TGCGCCAGCAGCTTGGGGTTTCGAACCCGGTGGTATGGCTACACCTTC | CASSLGFRTRWYGYTF